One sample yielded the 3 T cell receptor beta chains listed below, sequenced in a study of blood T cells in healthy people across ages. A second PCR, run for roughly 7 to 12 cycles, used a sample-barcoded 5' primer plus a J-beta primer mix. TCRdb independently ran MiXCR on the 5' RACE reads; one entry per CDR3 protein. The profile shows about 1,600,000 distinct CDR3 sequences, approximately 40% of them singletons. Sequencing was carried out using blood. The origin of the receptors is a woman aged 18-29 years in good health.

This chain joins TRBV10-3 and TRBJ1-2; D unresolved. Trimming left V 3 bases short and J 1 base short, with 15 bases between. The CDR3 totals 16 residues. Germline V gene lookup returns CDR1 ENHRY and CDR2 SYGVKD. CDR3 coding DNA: TGTGCCATCAGTGATACCAGACTCCTTCTTAACTATGGCTACACCTTC. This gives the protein CAISDTRLLLNYGYTF.

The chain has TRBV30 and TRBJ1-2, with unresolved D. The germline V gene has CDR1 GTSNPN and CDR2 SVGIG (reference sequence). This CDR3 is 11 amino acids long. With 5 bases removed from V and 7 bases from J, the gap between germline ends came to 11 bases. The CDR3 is CAWGAGGGYTF. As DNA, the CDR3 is TGTGCCTGGGGTGCCGGCGGTGGCTACACCTTC.

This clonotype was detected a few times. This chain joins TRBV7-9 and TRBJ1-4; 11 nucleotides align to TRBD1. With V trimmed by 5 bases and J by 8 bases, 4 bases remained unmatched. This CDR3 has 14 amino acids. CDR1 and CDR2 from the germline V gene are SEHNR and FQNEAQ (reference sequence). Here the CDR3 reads CASSGQGASEKLFF. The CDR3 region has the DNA TGTGCCAGCAGCGGACAGGGGGCTAGCGAAAAACTGTTTTTT.